Shown below are 32 T cell receptor beta chains from a single sample sequenced in a study of cytomegalovirus exposure and HLA in healthy donors. Here immunoSEQ multiplex PCR was the method, and the copy in TCRdb shows in-frame clones only, minus some. The data show about 150,000 clones, with roughly 89% seen just once and about 9.9% held by the top ten. The specimen sequenced was PBMCs. The receptors originated from a woman in her late teens or twenties in good health and CMV-seropositive.

This clone was observed once. The chain joins TRBV19 to TRBJ2-1, with a weak D call TRBD2 (5 bases). V shed 1 base and J shed 7 bases, with 11 bases lying between them. The CDR3 is 14 amino acids. The germline V gene encodes CDR1 LNHDA and CDR2 SQIVND (reference sequence). The CDR3 DNA is TGTGCCAGTAGTATAGCCGGGGTGCGAAATGAGCAGTTCTTC. This encodes CASSIAGVRNEQFF.

The chain has TRBV7-9 and TRBJ2-3; TRBD2 matches at 11 bases. Per the germline V gene, CDR1 is SEHNR and CDR2 is FQNEAQ (reference sequence). CDR3 length equals 16 residues. The V and J ends lost 5 bases and 0 bases, in that order; junction bases with no gene match: 4. The CDR3 region is CASSLIAGGSTDTQYF. The DNA of the CDR3 is TGTGCCAGCAGCCTAATAGCGGGGGGGAGCACAGATACGCAGTATTTT.

The chain uses TRBV4-2 and TRBJ2-7, with D perhaps matching TRBD2 (7 bases). Germline V gives CDR1 LGHNA, CDR2 YNFKEQ. The CDR3 sequence is 17 residues long. Trimming left V 1 base short and J 3 bases short, with 19 bases between. CDR3 protein: CASSQVEGGGIRYEQYF. The CDR3 DNA follows: TGTGCCAGCAGCCAAGTAGAGGGAGGGGGTATACGCTACGAGCAGTACTTC.

The CDR3 DNA reads TGTGCCAGCAGCGCCCAAAGGTACCGGGGGGCGAGCTACACCTTC. This gives the protein CASSAQRYRGASYTF. The chain links TRBV9 to TRBJ1-2; possibly TRBD1 for D (6 bases). Germline V gives CDR1 SGDLS, CDR2 YYNGEE. The CDR3 consists of 15 residues. Trimming took off 3 bases at V and 9 bases at J, with 21 bases between the two ends.

This chain joins TRBV4-3 and TRBJ2-7, with 9 bases matching TRBD1. The CDR3 has 15 residues. V was pared by 3 bases and J by 0 bases, with 3 bases of the junction left unmatched. CDR1 and CDR2 (germline): LGHNA, YSLEER. The CDR3 sequence: CASSQDRGYSYEQYF. CDR3 sequence (DNA): TGCGCCAGCAGCCAGGACAGGGGCTACTCCTACGAGCAGTACTTC.

On this clone: An end of the junction does not agree with germline; a read error may underlie this. The rearrangement links TRBV28 to TRBJ1-2, with 7 bases aligning to TRBD1. Germline CDR1 MDHEN, CDR2 SYDVKM. This CDR3 spans 11 amino acids. The CDR3 DNA reads TGTGCCAGCAGGTATCGGGACAGCCTCTTCTTC. Translation: CASRYRDSLFF.

V usage is TRBV7-2 and J usage is TRBJ2-3; a possible D gene is TRBD1 (6 bases). Germline V CDR1 and CDR2: SGHTA, FQGNSA. Between the trimmed V and J ends, which lost 2 bases and 1 base, there was a span of 13 bases. This CDR3 is built from 16 residues. CDR3 nucleotide sequence: TGTGCCAGCAGCTTAATGAAGGGGGTGGGCACAGATACGCAGTATTTT. It yields the protein CASSLMKGVGTDTQYF.

The V call is TRBV28, the J call TRBJ2-7, with 7 bases identical to TRBD2. CDR1 and CDR2 (germline): MDHEN, SYDVKM. The CDR3 spans 14 residues. The ends lost 4 bases at V and 7 bases at J; junction bases unmatched: 10. The CDR3 loop reads CASSSGGTAGEQYF. The CDR3 region has the DNA TGTGCCAGCAGTTCCGGGGGGACCGCGGGGGAGCAGTACTTC.

The gene calls are TRBV5-4 and TRBJ1-5; maybe TRBD1 (5 bases). Germline CDR1 is SGHNT and CDR2 is YYREEE (reference sequence). Trimming shortened V by 4 bases and J by 6 bases, and 20 bases separated the two germline ends. This CDR3 region has 16 residues. CDR3 in DNA: TGTGCCAGCAGCCGAACCGGGGGTTCTGGGAGTCAGCCCCAGCATTTT. This translates into CASSRTGGSGSQPQHF.

The V and J genes are TRBV7-3 and TRBJ2-3; TRBD1 is a possible D gene (6 bases). The germline V gene has CDR1 SGHTA and CDR2 FQGTGA. Trimming shortened V by 4 bases and J by 5 bases, and 10 bases separated the two germline ends. This CDR3 region has 13 residues. The CDR3 spells CASSSTGRDTQYF. CDR3 coding DNA: TGTGCCAGCAGCTCGACAGGACGAGATACGCAGTATTTT.

The CDR3 here is CASSLSPSGETQYF. The CDR3 nucleotides are TGTGCCAGCAGTTTATCCCCGTCGGGGGAGACCCAGTACTTC. J is TRBJ2-5 and V is TRBV27; possibly TRBD2 for D (5 bases). Trimming pared 0 bases from V and 5 bases from J, leaving 10 bases between. From germline, CDR1 is MNHEY and CDR2 SMNVEV (reference sequence). CDR3 length equals 14 residues.

The chain carries TRBV28 and TRBJ2-7; D possibly corresponds to TRBD1 (6 bases). Trimming took off 7 bases at V and 7 bases at J, with 20 bases between the two ends. Germline values: CDR1 MDHEN, CDR2 SYDVKM. This CDR3 is 14 amino acids long. CDR3 in DNA: TGTGCCAGCAAACAGGGCGGCGGTTCGGGGGAGCAGTACTTC. As protein: CASKQGGGSGEQYF.

CDR3 residues: CASSVSPGTGNTIYF. The DNA for the CDR3 is TGTGCCAGCAGCGTATCCCCGGGTACTGGAAACACCATATATTTT. The chain employs TRBV9 and TRBJ1-3; D ambiguous. Trimming took 1 base from V and 2 from J, leaving 10 bases between them. Germline-derived CDR1 and CDR2 are SGDLS and YYNGEE. The CDR3 runs 15 residues.

The chain uses TRBV6-1 and TRBJ2-3, with a tentative D call TRBD1 (6 bases). Germline CDR1 and CDR2: MNHNS and SASEGT. Trimming removed 7 bases at V and 15 bases at J, with 17 bases between. This CDR3 comprises 11 residues. The CDR3 DNA reads TGTGCCAGCACCATGGGGGACAAGAATTATTTT. Translating it yields CASTMGDKNYF.

V is TRBV7-9 and J is TRBJ2-1; TRBD2 might be the D (5 bases). V dropped 2 bases and J dropped 4 bases, with 12 bases sitting between them. The germline V gene has CDR1 SEHNR and CDR2 FQNEAQ (reference sequence). The CDR3 is 15 amino acids. CDR3: CASSLLPGIYNEQFF. In DNA form, the CDR3 reads TGTGCCAGCAGCTTATTGCCGGGGATTTACAATGAGCAGTTCTTC.

The rearrangement joins TRBV11-2 to TRBJ2-5; perhaps TRBD2 as D (6 bases). The CDR3 length is 14 residues. CDR1 is SGHAT, CDR2 FQNNGV, per germline. Trimming left V 5 bases short and J 1 base short, with 11 bases between. This CDR3 reads CASSVAGTQETQYF. In nucleotides, the CDR3 is TGTGCCAGCAGCGTTGCGGGGACCCAAGAGACCCAGTACTTC.

The V call is TRBV10-3, the J call TRBJ2-5; 7 positions match TRBD2. The CDR3 extends over 11 amino acids. CDR1 and CDR2 from the germline V gene are ENHRY and SYGVKD. The junction had 1 base not matched to a gene; V was cut back by 8 bases and J by 4 bases. CDR3 loop: CAIGRGETQYF. The CDR3 DNA reads as TGTGCCATCGGGAGGGGAGAGACCCAGTACTTC.

This chain connects TRBV2 to TRBJ1-2; 7 nucleotides match TRBD1. This CDR3 contains 16 residues. Germline CDR1 is SNHLY and CDR2 is FYNNEI. Trimming took 6 bases from V and 0 from J; bases not matched to a gene: 10. The chain's CDR3 is CASSSTDRATNYGYTF. The CDR3 DNA is TGTGCCAGCAGCTCCACCGACAGGGCAACTAACTATGGCTACACCTTC.

A single count supports this clone. The V and J genes are TRBV29-1 and TRBJ2-7; TRBD1 matches at 9 bases. CDR3 length: 12 residues. Germline values: CDR1 SQVTM, CDR2 ANQGSEA. Trimming took 7 bases from V and 2 from J; bases not matched to a gene: 3. CDR3 DNA sequence: TGCAGCGCCGGGACAGGGACCTACGAGCAGTACTTC. Protein product: CSAGTGTYEQYF.

The rearrangement uses TRBV6-6 and TRBJ2-3, with TRBD2 as a possible D gene (7 bases). V dropped 0 bases and J dropped 4 bases, with 11 bases sitting between them. This CDR3 region has 15 residues. CDR1 is MNHNY, CDR2 SVGAGI, per germline (reference sequence). CDR3 amino acids: CASSYSGGAADTQYF. CDR3 nucleotides: TGTGCCAGCAGTTACTCAGGGGGGGCCGCAGATACGCAGTATTTT.

This sequence joins TRBV6-5 and TRBJ1-4, with D unresolved. CDR1 is MNHEY, CDR2 SVGAGI, per germline. V lost 0 bases and J lost 0, with 8 bases in between. CDR3 length equals 16 residues. CDR3 sequence: CASSYSKWPTNEKLFF. Here the CDR3 DNA reads TGTGCCAGCAGTTACTCGAAGTGGCCAACTAATGAAAAACTGTTTTTT.

The chain employs TRBV30 and TRBJ2-7, with D possibly TRBD2 on 5 matching bases. This CDR3 comprises 12 residues. Germline CDR1 reads GTSNPN; CDR2 reads SVGIG (reference sequence). V was cut by 3 bases and J by 6 bases, with 12 bases left in between. The CDR3 DNA is TGTGCCTGGAGCCCGGACTCCGGCGAGCAGTACTTC. Encoded protein: CAWSPDSGEQYF.

The J gene is TRBJ2-3, the V gene TRBV7-9; TRBD2 is a possible D gene (6 bases). Germline CDR1 and CDR2: SEHNR and FQNEAQ (reference sequence). The CDR3 runs 16 residues. V was shortened by 5 bases and J by 6 bases, with 21 bases between the two germline ends. The CDR3 bases are TGTGCCAGCAGCCCCCGAACTAGCCTTACGCTGGATACGCAGTATTTT. Encoded protein: CASSPRTSLTLDTQYF. Complete variable domain (other parts from reference TRBV7-9 and TRBJ2-3): DTGVSQNPRHKITKRGQNVTFRCDPISEHNRLYWYRQTLGQGPEFLTYFQNEAQLEKSRLLSDRFSAERPKGSFSTLEIQRTEQGDSAMYLCASSPRTSLTLDTQYFGPGTRLTVL.

The J gene is TRBJ2-3, the V gene TRBV2, with 7 positions matching TRBD2. The CDR3 totals 14 residues. The trim removed 8 bases at V and 2 bases at J, leaving 7 bases unmatched. Germline V gives CDR1 SNHLY, CDR2 FYNNEI. This CDR3 reads CASGAGVLTDTQYF. The CDR3 DNA is TGTGCCAGCGGCGCGGGGGTCCTCACAGATACGCAGTATTTT.

This chain connects TRBV18 to TRBJ2-3; 8 positions match TRBD2. Looked up from germline, CDR1 is KGHSH and CDR2 is LQKENI. The CDR3 contains 16 residues. J gave up 2 bases and V 3 bases, and 7 bases lay outside the gene matches. The CDR3 is CASSPSAGGYTDTQYF. In DNA, the CDR3 is TGTGCCAGCTCACCGTCTGCGGGGGGCTACACAGATACGCAGTATTTT.

The rearrangement links TRBV6-5 to TRBJ1-5; perhaps TRBD1 as D (5 bases). Trimming stripped 5 bases from V and 4 bases from J, with 15 bases between. The CDR3 spans 15 residues. Per germline, CDR1 MNHEY and CDR2 SVGAGI. DNA for the CDR3: TGTGCCAGCAGTGTACGGAGGGCAGGGAATCAGCCCCAGCATTTT. Translation: CASSVRRAGNQPQHF.

The chain has TRBV4-3 and TRBJ1-1, with a tentative D call TRBD1 (5 bases). The CDR3 totals 15 residues. Trimming pared 0 bases from V and 7 bases from J, leaving 15 bases between. Germline CDR1 and CDR2: LGHNA and YSLEER. The CDR3 is CASSQDPITGGEAFF. The CDR3 DNA reads TGCGCCAGCAGCCAAGATCCGATTACCGGGGGTGAAGCTTTCTTT.

This sequence joins TRBV11-1 and TRBJ2-3, with 8 nucleotides matching TRBD2. CDR3 size: 16 residues. Trimming cost V 3 bases and J 6 bases; bases outside gene matches: 11. CDR1 is SGHAT, CDR2 FQDESV, per germline (reference sequence). DNA of the CDR3: TGTGCCAGCAGCTTGGAAGGCGGGGGGTCCGCGGATACGCAGTATTTT. Its translation is CASSLEGGGSADTQYF. Full variable domain (outside the CDR3, taken from reference TRBV11-1 and TRBJ2-3): EAEVAQSPRYKITEKSQAVAFWCDPISGHATLYWYRQILGQGPELLVQFQDESVVDDSQLPKDRFSAERLKGVDSTLKIQPAELGDSAMYLCASSLEGGGSADTQYFGPGTRLTVL.

The chain links TRBV27 to TRBJ2-1; 15 nucleotides line up with TRBD2. The CDR3 runs to 17 residues. The germline V gene encodes CDR1 MNHEY and CDR2 SMNVEV (reference sequence). J lost 6 bases, V lost 3 bases, and 6 bases had no gene match. The CDR3 sequence: CASSLGLAGGKPNEQFF. In nucleotides, the CDR3 is TGTGCCAGCAGTTTGGGACTAGCGGGGGGAAAACCCAATGAGCAGTTCTTC.

The chain recombines TRBV5-1 with TRBJ1-2; D is uncertain. This CDR3 is 17 amino acids long. Per germline, CDR1 SGHRS and CDR2 YFSETQ. V lost 0 bases and J lost 4, with 19 bases in between. This CDR3 reads CASSLGASGPRSYGYTF. The CDR3 nucleotides are TGCGCCAGCAGCTTGGGGGCAAGTGGGCCCCGGTCCTATGGCTACACCTTC.

The J gene is TRBJ2-7, the V gene TRBV5-1; D is unclear. Germline CDR1 and CDR2: SGHRS and YFSETQ. Trimming stripped 1 base from V and 2 bases from J, with 10 bases between. CDR3 length: 14 amino acids. CDR3 amino acids: CASSLTRNTYEQYF. The DNA of the CDR3 is TGCGCCAGCAGCTTGACCAGAAATACCTACGAGCAGTACTTC.

The chain links TRBV4-1 to TRBJ2-7, with 7 bases fitting TRBD1. Per germline, CDR1 MGHRA and CDR2 YSYEKL. J gave up 6 bases and V 1 base, and 15 bases lay outside the gene matches. CDR3 length: 17 amino acids. CDR3: CASSQVLSYRQGGEQYF. CDR3 DNA: TGCGCCAGCAGCCAAGTTCTTTCCTATAGACAGGGCGGCGAGCAGTACTTC.